These 11 T cell receptor beta chains came from one sample sequenced in a study of a mutant IDH1 vaccine in newly diagnosed glioma. Described time point: baseline, week 1 (first vaccination visit). The treatment denotes: pre-vaccination baseline after standard-of-care therapy. Sequencing was performed with immunoSEQ multiplex PCR; in TCRdb, only in-frame clones are kept and a portion is missing. Counted here are around 87,000 clones, 83% occurring once; the ten biggest clones make up 7% to 9%. Sequenced material: PBMCs, taken from a glioma patient treated with radiotherapy, temozolomide or both. The source is a woman between 50 and 59 years old with glioma.

This clone is a singleton in its sample. The chain is built from TRBV19 and TRBJ1-2; TRBD1 agrees at 11 bases. Trimming took 6 bases from V and 6 from J; bases not matched to a gene: 6. The CDR3 sequence is 14 residues long. Germline-derived CDR1 and CDR2 are LNHDA and SQIVND (reference sequence). CDR3 DNA: TGTGCCAGTAGCAGGACAGGGGGCATGCATGGCTACACCTTC. Residues: CASSRTGGMHGYTF.

This clone has only one observation. The V and J genes are TRBV5-1 and TRBJ2-7; tentatively, D is TRBD1 (6 bases). CDR3 length: 14 residues. Germline loops: CDR1 SGHRS, CDR2 YFSETQ. V gave up 8 bases and J gave up 7 bases, with 22 bases separating them. Written as DNA, the CDR3 is TGCGCCAGTGGACCTGGGGGCCGTGAGTTAGAGCAGTACTTC. It encodes CASGPGGRELEQYF.

The chain is built from TRBV27 and TRBJ1-1; D remains ambiguous. Per the germline V gene, CDR1 is MNHEY and CDR2 is SMNVEV (reference sequence). The CDR3 length is 15 residues. Trimming removed 5 bases from V and 3 bases from J, with 16 bases in between. CDR3 sequence reads: CASSRLGNPDTEAFF. DNA of the CDR3: TGTGCCAGCAGTAGACTAGGGAATCCCGACACTGAAGCTTTCTTT.

The chain combines TRBV6-1 with TRBJ1-2; 7 bases agree with TRBD1. The germline V gene encodes CDR1 MNHNS and CDR2 SASEGT. The V segment lost 4 bases and the J segment 8 bases; nucleotides outside the gene matches: 13. The CDR3 covers 15 residues. The CDR3 DNA follows: TGTGCCAGCAGTGCCCCCTCCCGGACAGGAGCAGGCTACACCTTC. Encoded protein: CASSAPSRTGAGYTF.

This chain links TRBV5-1 with TRBJ2-2; no definite D call. The V gene's germline CDR1 is SGHRS and CDR2 YFSETQ. The CDR3 sequence is 12 residues long. V was pared by 0 bases and J by 8 bases, with 5 bases between. In DNA, the CDR3 is TGCGCCAGCAGCTTGGAACAGGGGGAGCTGTTTTTT. This encodes CASSLEQGELFF.

The V call is TRBV9, the J call TRBJ2-1; the D call may be TRBD1 or TRBD2 (5 bases each). Trimming removed 2 bases at V and 3 bases at J, with 9 bases between. In germline, CDR1 is SGDLS, CDR2 YYNGEE. The CDR3 loop spans 14 amino acids. The CDR3 here is CASSVGTVYNEQFF. As DNA, the CDR3 is TGTGCCAGCAGCGTTGGGACGGTCTACAATGAGCAGTTCTTC.

The chain links TRBV5-6 to TRBJ2-1; 8 bases agree with TRBD2. This CDR3 is 15 amino acids long. The germline V gene encodes CDR1 SGHDT and CDR2 YYEEEE. V was pared by 4 bases and J by 6 bases, with 9 bases of the junction left unmatched. CDR3 protein: CASSVGTSRINEQFF. In nucleotides, the CDR3 is TGTGCCAGCAGCGTCGGGACTAGTCGTATCAATGAGCAGTTCTTC.

The rearrangement uses TRBV9 and TRBJ1-2, with no clear D. This CDR3 contains 13 residues. The V end lost 1 base, the J end lost 4 bases, and 8 bases lay between the germline ends. The germline CDR1 and CDR2 sequences are SGDLS and YYNGEE. The CDR3 here is CASSVSMGYGYTF. DNA for the CDR3: TGTGCCAGCAGCGTAAGCATGGGCTATGGCTACACCTTC.

In this sample, this clone turned up once. As DNA, the CDR3 is TGTGCCAGCAGCGTAGGACCCGGGGCAGGGGAAGGCTACACCTTC. This translates into CASSVGPGAGEGYTF. This chain joins TRBV9 and TRBJ1-2; D is possibly TRBD1 (6 bases). The V end lost 0 bases, the J end lost 8 bases, and 17 bases lay between the germline ends. Germline V gene sequence: CDR1 SGDLS, CDR2 YYNGEE. This CDR3 has 15 amino acids.

The V gene is TRBV5-4, the J gene TRBJ2-3; D assignment may be TRBD1 or TRBD2 (5 bases each). Germline V gene lookup returns CDR1 SGHNT and CDR2 YYREEE (reference sequence). V was clipped by 9 bases and J by 0 bases, with 23 bases between them. The CDR3 totals 17 residues. CDR3 nucleotides: TGTGCCACCTTCCGGGGCGTCCGGACTCCTAGCACAGATACGCAGTATTTT. Protein product: CATFRGVRTPSTDTQYF.

V gene TRBV5-1 combines with J gene TRBJ2-6; 8 bases agree with TRBD1. This CDR3 comprises 15 residues. Germline-derived CDR1 and CDR2 are SGHRS and YFSETQ. V lost 9 bases to trimming and J lost 0 bases; unmatched junction nucleotides: 5. CDR3 residues: CATGTGSSGANVLTF. In DNA, the CDR3 is TGCGCCACCGGGACAGGAAGCTCTGGGGCCAACGTCCTGACTTTC.